These 13 T cell receptor beta chains were all obtained from the same sample, sequenced in a study of CD8 T cells in ankylosing spondylitis. TCRdb recomputed calls from the 5' RACE reads with MiXCR, one row per CDR3 protein. Found here are some 840,000 distinct CDR3 sequences, approximately 12% of them singletons; the top ten hold about 0.5%. Their antigen targets remain unknown. Whole-study results and caveats: One TCR beta motif, made up of under ten highly homologous variants, appeared characteristic of ankylosing spondylitis blood.

The sample was blood, either unsorted or a sorted T cell fraction (not recorded which). The receptors originated from a male donor with ankylosing spondylitis.

V usage is TRBV5-1 and J usage is TRBJ2-3; 8 bases map to TRBD1. Trimming at V came to 4 bases and at J to 5 bases, leaving 15 bases not matched to a gene. The CDR3 is 17 amino acids. The V gene's germline CDR1 is SGHRS and CDR2 YFSETQ. CDR3 bases: TGCGCCAGCAGCAGGCAACTCACAGGGGGTCGCGGAGATACGCAGTATTTT. Protein product: CASSRQLTGGRGDTQYF.

The CDR3 loop is CASRWDAALGNTIYF. DNA of the CDR3: TGCGCCAGCAGGTGGGACGCTGCTCTTGGAAACACCATATATTTT. This chain connects TRBV5-1 to TRBJ1-3, with D possibly matching TRBD1 (5 bases). The CDR3 totals 15 residues. Germline CDR1 SGHRS, CDR2 YFSETQ. Trimming pared 5 bases from V and 3 bases from J, leaving 15 bases between.

This clonotype occurred a few times. At one end, the junction sequence differs from germline, possibly due to a read error. The rearrangement uses TRBV20-1 and TRBJ1-1; D not resolved. The CDR3 is 10 residues long. CDR1 and CDR2 (germline): DFQATT, SNEGSKA (reference sequence). Written as DNA, the CDR3 is TGCAGTGCTAGGAAGGCCGTAGTGATCTTT. As protein: CSARKAVVIF.

The V call is TRBV7-2, the J call TRBJ1-5; D is perhaps TRBD1 (5 bases). The CDR3 loop spans 15 amino acids. V lost 6 bases and J lost 2, with 14 bases in between. Germline V gene data show CDR1 as SGHTA and CDR2 as FQGNSA. CDR3 nucleotide sequence: TGTGCCAGCAGGATGGGGGGAGGGGGCAATCAGCCCCAGCATTTT. This gives the protein CASRMGGGGNQPQHF. The full variable domain, with the rest looked up from reference TRBV7-2 and TRBJ1-5, is GAGVSQSPSNKVTEKGKDVELRCDPISGHTALYWYRQSLGQGLEFLIYFQGNSAPDKSGLPSDRFSAERTGGSVSTLTIQRTQQEDSAVYLCASRMGGGGNQPQHFGDGTRLSIL.

This clonotype was found many times. The chain joins TRBV20-1 to TRBJ1-5; a possible D gene is TRBD1 (6 bases). CDR1 and CDR2 from the germline V gene are DFQATT and SNEGSKA (reference sequence). The CDR3 length is 13 residues. Trimming removed 6 bases from V and 6 bases from J, with 15 bases in between. CDR3 DNA: TGCAGTGCCATCTACGGGGGGCTTCAGCCCCAGCATTTT. Translated, it gives CSAIYGGLQPQHF.

This clonotype was observed many times. V is TRBV7-2 and J is TRBJ2-1; 12 bases align to TRBD2. Germline loops: CDR1 SGHTA, CDR2 FQGNSA. J gave up 11 bases and V 5 bases, and 7 bases lay outside the gene matches. The CDR3 loop spans 14 amino acids. Here the CDR3 DNA reads TGTGCCAGCAGCACAGGACTAGCGGGATCCCAGCAGTTCTTC. As protein: CASSTGLAGSQQFF.

In its sample, this clonotype was seen a few times. The chain combines TRBV5-1 with TRBJ1-1, with 7 bases aligning to TRBD1. The CDR3 has 16 amino acids. The junction had 11 bases not matched to a gene; V was cut back by 2 bases and J by 4 bases. Germline V CDR1 and CDR2: SGHRS, YFSETQ. The CDR3 DNA reads TGCGCCAGCAGCTTTTCCGGGACAGTGGGGTCCACTGAAGCTTTCTTT. The encoded protein is CASSFSGTVGSTEAFF.

The rearrangement links TRBV7-8 to TRBJ1-1; possible D gene TRBD1, 5 bases. The CDR3 spans 14 residues. V gave up 4 bases and J gave up 1 base, with 10 bases separating them. Germline loops: CDR1 SGHVS, CDR2 FQNEAQ. CDR3 sequence (DNA): TGTGCCAGCAGCTGGCAGGGTTCGAACACTGAAGCTTTCTTT. It codes for CASSWQGSNTEAFF.

This clonotype was counted a few times. The rearrangement links TRBV10-3 to TRBJ2-1; 7 bases are a match to TRBD1. The CDR3 loop spans 12 amino acids. The ends lost 8 bases at V and 4 bases at J; junction bases unmatched: 2. Germline V gives CDR1 ENHRY, CDR2 SYGVKD. CDR3 DNA sequence: TGTGCCATCGGGGACAGTTACAATGAGCAGTTCTTC. Encoded protein: CAIGDSYNEQFF.

This clonotype was observed a few times. The rearrangement uses TRBV7-2 and TRBJ2-7; TRBD2 might be the D (5 bases). CDR3 length: 14 amino acids. Trimming took off 0 bases at V and 6 bases at J, with 12 bases between the two ends. CDR1 SGHTA and CDR2 FQGNSA come from the germline V gene. CDR3 amino acids: CASSLARVAAEQYF. CDR3 nucleotides: TGTGCCAGCAGCTTAGCGCGGGTAGCTGCCGAGCAGTACTTC.

The chain has TRBV4-2 and TRBJ1-4; D unclear. The germline V and J ends were trimmed by 3 bases and 8 bases, with 10 bases remaining between them. The germline gives CDR1 LGHNA, CDR2 YNFKEQ. The CDR3 is 13 residues long. In nucleotides, the CDR3 is TGTGCCAGCAGCCAGGGGATAAGAGAAAAACTGTTTTTT. The encoded protein is CASSQGIREKLFF.

This chain joins TRBV5-1 and TRBJ2-3, with TRBD2 matching 9 bases. This CDR3 comprises 15 residues. With 0 bases clipped from V and 4 bases from J, the junction kept 3 bases outside the gene matches. The V gene's germline CDR1 is SGHRS and CDR2 YFSETQ. As DNA, the CDR3 is TGCGCCAGCAGCTTGGGGACTAGCGAGGCAGATACGCAGTATTTT. Its protein is CASSLGTSEADTQYF.

The gene calls are TRBV29-1 and TRBJ2-5; D gene unclear. V was cut by 0 bases and J by 8 bases, with 16 bases left in between. Per germline, CDR1 SQVTM and CDR2 ANQGSEA. This CDR3 is 14 amino acids long. The CDR3 sequence: CSVEEWQVGGTQYF. The CDR3 DNA follows: TGCAGCGTTGAAGAGTGGCAGGTTGGTGGAACCCAGTACTTC.